The entry below describes one T cell receptor (beta chain). Its specificity is not known. Profiled with immunoSEQ multiplex PCR; TCRdb holds only in-frame clones, not every one. The sample consists of around 66,000 clones, around nine tenths of them appearing once. V gave up 2 bases and J gave up 0 bases; unmatched junction bases: 8. The germline V gene has CDR1 SGHRS and CDR2 YFSETQ. The CDR3 covers 19 residues. Time point described: peripheral blood 6 weeks after treatment start. The patients' disease, urothelial carcinoma, was locally advanced or metastatic. The data were taken from a study of PD-L1 blockade in urothelial cancer. General study findings and limits: More expansion of tumor-associated blood clones, seen at 3 weeks, marked durable-benefit patients.

Source: PBMCs, taken around atezolizumab (anti-PD-L1) treatment. This receptor was obtained from a man in his 60s with urothelial cancer. This chain uses TRBV5-1 with TRBJ2-3, with 14 nucleotides matching TRBD2. CDR3 protein: CASSLGLAGGMGSTDTQYF. The DNA for the CDR3 is TGCGCCAGCAGCTTAGGACTAGCGGGGGGCATGGGGAGCACAGATACGCAGTATTTT.